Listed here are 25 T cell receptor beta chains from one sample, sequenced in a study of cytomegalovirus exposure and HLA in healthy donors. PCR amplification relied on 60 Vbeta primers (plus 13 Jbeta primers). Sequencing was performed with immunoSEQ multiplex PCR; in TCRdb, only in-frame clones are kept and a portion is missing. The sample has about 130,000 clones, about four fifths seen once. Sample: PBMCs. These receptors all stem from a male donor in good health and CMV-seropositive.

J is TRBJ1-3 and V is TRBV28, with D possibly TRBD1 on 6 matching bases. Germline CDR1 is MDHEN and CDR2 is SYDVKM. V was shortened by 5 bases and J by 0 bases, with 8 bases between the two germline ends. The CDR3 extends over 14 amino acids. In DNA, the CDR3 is TGTGCCAGCAGTGTACAGGGCTCTGGAAACACCATATATTTT. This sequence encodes CASSVQGSGNTIYF. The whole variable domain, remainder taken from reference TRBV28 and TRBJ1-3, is DVKVTQSSRYLVKRTGEKVFLECVQDMDHENMFWYRQDPGLGLRLIYFSYDVKMKEKGDIPEGYSVSREKKERFSLILESASTNQTSMYLCASSVQGSGNTIYFGEGSWLTVV.

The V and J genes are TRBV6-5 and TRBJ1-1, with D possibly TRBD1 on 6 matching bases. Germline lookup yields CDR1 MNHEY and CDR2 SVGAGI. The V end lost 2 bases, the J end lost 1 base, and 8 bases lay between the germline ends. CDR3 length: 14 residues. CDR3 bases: TGTGCCAGCAGTTACGGACAGACGAACACTGAAGCTTTCTTT. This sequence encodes CASSYGQTNTEAFF.

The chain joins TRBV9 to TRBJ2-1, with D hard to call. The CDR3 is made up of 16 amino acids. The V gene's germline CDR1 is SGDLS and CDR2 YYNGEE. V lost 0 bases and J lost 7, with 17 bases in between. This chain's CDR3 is CASSVETEPVPNEQFF. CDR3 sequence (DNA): TGTGCCAGCAGCGTAGAAACGGAGCCCGTACCGAATGAGCAGTTCTTC.

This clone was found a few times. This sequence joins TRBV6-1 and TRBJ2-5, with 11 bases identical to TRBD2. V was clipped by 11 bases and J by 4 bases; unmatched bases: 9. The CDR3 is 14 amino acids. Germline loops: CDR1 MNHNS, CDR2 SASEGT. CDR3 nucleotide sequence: TGTGCCGGTAGTAGCGGGAGGGCCTCAGAGACCCAGTACTTC. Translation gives CAGSSGRASETQYF.

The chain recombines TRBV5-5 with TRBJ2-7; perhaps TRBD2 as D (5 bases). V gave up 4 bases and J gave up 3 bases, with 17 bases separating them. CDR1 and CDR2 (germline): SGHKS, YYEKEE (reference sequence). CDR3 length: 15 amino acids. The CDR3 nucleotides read TGTGCCAGCAGCCCACCGGGATCCGGGGTCTACGAGCAGTACTTC. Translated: CASSPPGSGVYEQYF.

CDR3 region: CASSSLLEEITDTQYF. CDR3 sequence (DNA): TGTGCCAGCAGTTCCCTTTTGGAGGAGATCACAGATACGCAGTATTTT. The chain links TRBV28 to TRBJ2-3; a possible D gene is TRBD2 (5 bases). With 4 bases removed from V and 2 bases from J, the gap between germline ends came to 16 bases. Germline assignment: CDR1 MDHEN and CDR2 SYDVKM. The CDR3 is 16 amino acids. The complete variable domain, with remaining parts taken from reference TRBV28 and TRBJ2-3, reads DVKVTQSSRYLVKRTGEKVFLECVQDMDHENMFWYRQDPGLGLRLIYFSYDVKMKEKGDIPEGYSVSREKKERFSLILESASTNQTSMYLCASSSLLEEITDTQYFGPGTRLTVL.

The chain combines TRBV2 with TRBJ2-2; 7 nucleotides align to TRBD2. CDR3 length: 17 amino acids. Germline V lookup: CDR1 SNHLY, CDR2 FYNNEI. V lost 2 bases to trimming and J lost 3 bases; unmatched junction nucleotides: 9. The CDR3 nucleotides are TGTGCCAGCAGTGAACGCAAGGGAGGGCCCGACACCGGGGAGCTGTTTTTT. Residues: CASSERKGGPDTGELFF. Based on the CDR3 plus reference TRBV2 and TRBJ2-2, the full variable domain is EPEVTQTPSHQVTQMGQEVILRCVPISNHLYFYWYRQILGQKVEFLVSFYNNEISEKSEIFDDQFSVERPDGSNFTLKIRSTKLEDSAMYFCASSERKGGPDTGELFFGEGSRLTVL.

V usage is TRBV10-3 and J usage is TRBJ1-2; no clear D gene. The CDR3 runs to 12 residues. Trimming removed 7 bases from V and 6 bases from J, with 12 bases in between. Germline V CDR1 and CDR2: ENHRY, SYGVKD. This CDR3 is CAINGNEDGYTF. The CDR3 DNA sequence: TGTGCCATCAATGGCAACGAGGATGGCTACACCTTC.

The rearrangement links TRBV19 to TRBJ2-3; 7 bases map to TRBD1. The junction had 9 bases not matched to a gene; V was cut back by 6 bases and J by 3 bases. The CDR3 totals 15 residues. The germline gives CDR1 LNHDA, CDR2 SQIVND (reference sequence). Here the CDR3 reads CASSITGVRTDTQYF. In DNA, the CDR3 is TGTGCCAGTAGCATTACAGGGGTTAGGACAGATACGCAGTATTTT.

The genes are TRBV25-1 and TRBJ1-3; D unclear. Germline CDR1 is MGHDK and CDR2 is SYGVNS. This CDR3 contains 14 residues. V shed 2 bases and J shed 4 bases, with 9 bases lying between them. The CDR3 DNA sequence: TGTGCCAGCAGTGAACTTTCCTCCGGAAACACCATATATTTT. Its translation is CASSELSSGNTIYF.

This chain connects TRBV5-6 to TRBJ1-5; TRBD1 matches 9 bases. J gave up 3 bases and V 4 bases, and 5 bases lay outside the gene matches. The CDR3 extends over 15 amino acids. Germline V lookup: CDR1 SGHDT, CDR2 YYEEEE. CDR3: CASSTRQGDNQPQHF. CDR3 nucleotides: TGTGCCAGCAGCACCAGACAGGGGGACAATCAGCCCCAGCATTTT.

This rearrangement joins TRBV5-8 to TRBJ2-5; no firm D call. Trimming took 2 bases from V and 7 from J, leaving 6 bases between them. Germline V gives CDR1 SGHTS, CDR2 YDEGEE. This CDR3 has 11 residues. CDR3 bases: TGTGCCAGCAGCTTTCAGGCGACCCAGTACTTC. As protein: CASSFQATQYF.

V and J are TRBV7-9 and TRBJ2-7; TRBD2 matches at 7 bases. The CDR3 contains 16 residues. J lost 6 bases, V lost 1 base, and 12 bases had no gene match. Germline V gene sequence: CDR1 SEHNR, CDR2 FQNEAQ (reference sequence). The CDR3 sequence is CASSLVREAGRGEQYF. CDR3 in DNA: TGTGCCAGCAGCTTAGTGAGGGAGGCAGGGAGGGGCGAGCAGTACTTC.

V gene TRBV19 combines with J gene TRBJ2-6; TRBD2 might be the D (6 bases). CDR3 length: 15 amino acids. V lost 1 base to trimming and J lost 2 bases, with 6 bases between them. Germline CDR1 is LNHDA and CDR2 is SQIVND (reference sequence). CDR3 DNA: TGTGCCAGTAGTATAGGGAGGGCTGGGGCCAACGTCCTGACTTTC. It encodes CASSIGRAGANVLTF.

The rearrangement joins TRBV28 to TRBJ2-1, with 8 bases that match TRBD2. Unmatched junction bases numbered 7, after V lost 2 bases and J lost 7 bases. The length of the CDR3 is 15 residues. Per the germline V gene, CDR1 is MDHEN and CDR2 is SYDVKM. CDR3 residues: CASSLGAGVRNEQFF. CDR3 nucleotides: TGTGCCAGCAGTTTAGGAGCGGGAGTACGTAATGAGCAGTTCTTC.

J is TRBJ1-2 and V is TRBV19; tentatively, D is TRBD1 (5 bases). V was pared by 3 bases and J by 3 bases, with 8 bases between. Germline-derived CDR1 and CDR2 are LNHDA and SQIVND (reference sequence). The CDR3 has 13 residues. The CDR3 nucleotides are TGTGCCAGTAGTATCGGGGGGTACTATGGCTACACCTTC. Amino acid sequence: CASSIGGYYGYTF.

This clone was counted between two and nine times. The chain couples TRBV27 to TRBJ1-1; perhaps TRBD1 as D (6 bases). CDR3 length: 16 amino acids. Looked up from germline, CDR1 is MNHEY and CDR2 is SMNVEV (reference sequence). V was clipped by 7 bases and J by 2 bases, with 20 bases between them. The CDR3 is CASTLGEGGVNTEAFF. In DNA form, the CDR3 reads TGTGCCAGCACTCTAGGCGAGGGGGGGGTCAACACTGAAGCTTTCTTT.

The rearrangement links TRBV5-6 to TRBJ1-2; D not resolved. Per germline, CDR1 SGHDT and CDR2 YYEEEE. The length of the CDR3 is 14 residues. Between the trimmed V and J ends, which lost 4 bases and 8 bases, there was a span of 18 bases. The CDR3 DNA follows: TGTGCCAGCAGCCAACAAACCACGGTCAGGGGCTACACCTTC. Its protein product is CASSQQTTVRGYTF. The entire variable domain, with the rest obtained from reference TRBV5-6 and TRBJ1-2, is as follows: DAGVTQSPTHLIKTRGQQVTLRCSPKSGHDTVSWYQQALGQGPQFIFQYYEEEERQRGNFPDRFSGHQFPNYSSELNVNALLLGDSALYLCASSQQTTVRGYTFGSGTRLTVV.

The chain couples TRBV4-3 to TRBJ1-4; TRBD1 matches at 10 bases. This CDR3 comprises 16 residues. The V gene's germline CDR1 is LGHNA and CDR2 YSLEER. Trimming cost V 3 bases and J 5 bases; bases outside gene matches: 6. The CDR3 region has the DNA TGCGCCAGCAGCCATGAAACGGGACAGGGGAATGAAAAACTGTTTTTT. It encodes CASSHETGQGNEKLFF.

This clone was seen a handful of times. CDR3 region: CASSHSGANVLTF. CDR3 DNA sequence: TGTGCCAGCAGCCACTCTGGGGCCAACGTCCTGACTTTC. The chain carries TRBV6-5 and TRBJ2-6; no firm D call. This CDR3 contains 13 residues. CDR1 MNHEY and CDR2 SVGAGI come from the germline V gene. Trimming took 6 bases from V and 0 from J, leaving 3 bases between them.

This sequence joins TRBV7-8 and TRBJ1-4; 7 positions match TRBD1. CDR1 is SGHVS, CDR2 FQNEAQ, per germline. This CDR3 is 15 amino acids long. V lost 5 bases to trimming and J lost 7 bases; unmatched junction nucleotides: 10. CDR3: CASSPDRFSGEKLFF. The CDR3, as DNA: TGTGCCAGCAGCCCGGACAGGTTTTCCGGTGAAAAACTGTTTTTT.

CDR3 bases: TGTGCCAGCAGCTTCCGGACAGTGGGAAATGAGCAGTTCTTC. The encoded protein is CASSFRTVGNEQFF. This sequence joins TRBV7-2 and TRBJ2-1; possible D gene TRBD1, 6 bases. Trimming shortened V by 3 bases and J by 7 bases, and 13 bases separated the two germline ends. Germline V gene data show CDR1 as SGHTA and CDR2 as FQGNSA. This CDR3 region has 14 residues. The full variable domain, completed using reference TRBV7-2 and TRBJ2-1, is GAGVSQSPSNKVTEKGKDVELRCDPISGHTALYWYRQSLGQGLEFLIYFQGNSAPDKSGLPSDRFSAERTGGSVSTLTIQRTQQEDSAVYLCASSFRTVGNEQFFGPGTRLTVL.

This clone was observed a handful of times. This chain's CDR3 is CASSHGTRTEQYF. In DNA, the CDR3 is TGCGCCAGCAGCCATGGGACTAGAACCGAGCAGTACTTC. This chain joins TRBV4-3 and TRBJ2-7; 8 bases fit TRBD2. Germline V lookup: CDR1 LGHNA, CDR2 YSLEER. This CDR3 has 13 residues. V trimming: 3 bases; J trimming: 6 bases; junction bases outside the gene matches: 4.

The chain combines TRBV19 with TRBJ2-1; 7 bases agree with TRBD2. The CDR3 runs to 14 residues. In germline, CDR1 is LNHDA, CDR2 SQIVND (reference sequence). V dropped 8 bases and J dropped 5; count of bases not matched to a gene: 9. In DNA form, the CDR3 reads TGTGCCAGTGATCGGGCGGGGGTCAACAATGAGCAGTTCTTC. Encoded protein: CASDRAGVNNEQFF.

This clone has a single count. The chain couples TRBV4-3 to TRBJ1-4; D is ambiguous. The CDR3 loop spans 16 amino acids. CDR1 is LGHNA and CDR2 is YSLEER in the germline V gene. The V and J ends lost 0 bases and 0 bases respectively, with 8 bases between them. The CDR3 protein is CASSQEAAATNEKLFF. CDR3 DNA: TGCGCCAGCAGCCAAGAAGCCGCTGCAACTAATGAAAAACTGTTTTTT.